This T cell receptor beta chain comes out of a study of response to subunit inactivated influenza vaccine. General observations from the study: The authors put forward the suggestion that each seasonal influenza vaccination may bring in only a limited number of new T cells.

A note on this clonotype: Its antigen is not known.

The CDR3 contains 17 residues. The germline gives CDR1 SGHRS, CDR2 YFSETQ. The V and J ends lost 3 bases and 6 bases, in that order; junction bases with no gene match: 14. TCRdb called the RT-PCR reads again in MiXCR, with one record for every CDR3 protein. The sample yields around 170,000 distinct CDR3 sequences, approximately 11% seen once. The starting material was CD8+ T cells sorted from PBMCs, obtained roughly 24 months after vaccination. The receptor was derived from a man aged 45 to 70 who received an inactivated influenza vaccine. This chain joins TRBV5-1 and TRBJ1-1; TRBD1 agrees at 10 bases. This CDR3 reads CASSYDGGTGVFPEAFF. The CDR3, as DNA: TGCGCCAGCAGCTACGATGGAGGGACAGGGGTGTTCCCTGAAGCTTTCTTT.